A selection of T cell receptor beta chains follows, all from one sample in a study of blood T cell repertoires in COVID-19. Sequenced by immunoSEQ multiplex PCR; TCRdb stores in-frame clones only, minus some. Found here are some 250,000 clones, just under 85% of them singletons; the top ten hold about 15%. The sequencing sample was made of PBMCs or T cells enriched from blood (not recorded which). These TCRs come from a man in his forties who had recovered from COVID-19. The conserved cysteine and the conserved F or W are not part of the CDR3 here. The listing skips clone size in some rows; elsewhere it reads once, few, many or a size class.

-	TRBJ2-6	TRBV29-1	SVAGDPSGANVLT
once	TRBJ1-5	TRBV7-2	ASSSSGGSPQH
-	TRBJ2-5	TRBV7-2	ASSRFLQETQY
-	TRBJ2-1	TRBV10-2	ASSLGGPGGNEQF
-	TRBJ1-1	TRBV5-6	ASTPRGSTEAF
-	TRBJ2-7	TRBV2	ASLGGGSSYEQY
-	TRBJ2-2	TRBV7-2	ASSRGQLTGELF
few	TRBJ1-4	TRBV24-1	APRLAPGGCEKLF
-	TRBJ1-3	TRBV30	AWREIHGGSGNTIY
-	TRBJ2-5	TRBV10-3	AISEWVAGEKTQY
-	TRBJ1-2	TRBV6-5	ASSSGEDYGYT
-	TRBJ1-1	TRBV20-1	SARDERGAF
-	TRBJ1-6	TRBV7-9	ASSPGQHSPLH
-	TRBJ1-4	TRBV11-2	ASSFSQGAREKLF
-	TRBJ1-6	TRBV10-1	ASRERQGSPLH
-	TRBJ1-4	TRBV6-4	ARPTGTNEKLF
-	TRBJ2-3	TRBV7-2	ASSATSGGFADTQY
-	TRBJ1-5	TRBV9	ASSARVDQPQH
-	TRBJ2-1	TRBV4-1	ASSAEATSGSREQF
few	TRBJ1-2	TRBV28	ASSLSFGYT
-	TRBJ1-1	TRBV9	ASSVVGTGIREAF
few	TRBJ1-4	TRBV5-1	ASSLGAGNEKLF
-	TRBJ2-2	TRBV9	ASSALFSYSRDRDTGELF
-	TRBJ2-1	TRBV7-3	ASSQYSSSYNEQF
few	TRBJ1-1	TRBV5-1	ASSLGDGGTEAF
-	TRBJ1-2	TRBV7-8	ASSRGGRTGGRTSYGYT
once	TRBJ1-3	TRBV28	ASRPGGFGNTIY
-	TRBJ2-3	TRBV5-1	ASSLGTSGGASTDTQY
-	TRBJ2-7	TRBV19	ASSATGYEQY